The 9 T cell receptor beta chains presented below share a single source sample, sequenced in a study of cytomegalovirus exposure and HLA in healthy donors. PCR used 60 Vbeta primers and 13 Jbeta primers. Sequencing was performed with immunoSEQ multiplex PCR; in TCRdb, only in-frame clones are kept and a portion is missing. This repertoire shows around 65,000 clones, 85% found once; its top ten account for about 10%. The sample consisted of PBMCs. The origin of the receptors is a female donor in good health and CMV-seronegative.

The rearrangement uses TRBV6-1 and TRBJ2-7, with 8 bases matching TRBD1. V dropped 7 bases and J dropped 2; count of bases not matched to a gene: 10. Germline CDR1 MNHNS, CDR2 SASEGT. The CDR3 has 15 residues. The CDR3 region is CASTSRDRTPYEQYF. CDR3 DNA sequence: TGTGCCAGCACATCCCGGGACAGGACCCCCTACGAGCAGTACTTC.

The chain recombines TRBV2 with TRBJ2-2; 7 bases are a match to TRBD2. The CDR3 loop spans 13 amino acids. The junction had 7 bases not matched to a gene; V was cut back by 7 bases and J by 8 bases. Germline V gives CDR1 SNHLY, CDR2 FYNNEI. The CDR3 coding sequence is TGTGCCAGCACCGGGACTATGACAGGGGAGCTGTTTTTT. As protein: CASTGTMTGELFF.

This clone was found once. V is TRBV10-3 and J is TRBJ2-7; 8 nucleotides align to TRBD1. The CDR3 is 15 residues long. Germline lookup yields CDR1 ENHRY and CDR2 SYGVKD. J was trimmed by 7 bases and V by 2 bases; bases with no gene match: 10. The CDR3 coding sequence is TGTGCCATCAGTGAGCACGGGACAGGTGTAGGGGAGCAGTACTTC. Encoded protein: CAISEHGTGVGEQYF.

Of note for this clone: The junction shows a germline mismatch at one end, possibly a read error. Other DNA sequences of this sample code for an identical CDR3. This chain connects TRBV7-9 to TRBJ2-1, with 8 bases identical to TRBD2. CDR1 and CDR2 (germline): SEHNR, FQNEAQ (reference sequence). The CDR3 runs to 14 residues. CDR3 protein: CASSLSGSRREQFF. CDR3 sequence (DNA): TGCGCCAGCAGCTTAAGCGGGAGTAGACGAGAGCAGTTCTTC.

The chain recombines TRBV28 with TRBJ2-7; 8 bases fit TRBD1. Germline V gives CDR1 MDHEN, CDR2 SYDVKM. The CDR3 is made up of 15 amino acids. Trimming took 6 bases from V and 2 from J; bases not matched to a gene: 9. The DNA of the CDR3 is TGTGCCAGCAGCCCCGGGACAGGTCTTCCCTACGAGCAGTACTTC. Amino acids: CASSPGTGLPYEQYF.

The CDR3 spells CASSLSGVTYEQYF. DNA for the CDR3: TGTGCCAGCAGCTTAAGCGGGGTTACCTACGAGCAGTACTTC. The chain is built from TRBV7-8 and TRBJ2-7; 7 positions agree with TRBD2. CDR1 and CDR2 from the germline V gene are SGHVS and FQNEAQ. Trimming cost V 2 bases and J 2 bases; bases outside gene matches: 3. This CDR3 contains 14 residues.

This CDR3 is CASSWGGAEKLFF. The CDR3 DNA reads as TGTGCCAGCAGTTGGGGGGGGGCTGAAAAACTGTTTTTT. The gene calls are TRBV27 and TRBJ1-4; D is perhaps TRBD1 (6 bases). Germline-derived CDR1 and CDR2 are MNHEY and SMNVEV (reference sequence). This CDR3 comprises 13 residues. V shed 4 bases and J shed 7 bases, with 10 bases lying between them.

J is TRBJ2-5 and V is TRBV21-1; the table's D call, TRBD2, has no DNA check behind it. TRBV21-1 is classified as a pseudogene. The CDR3 runs 15 residues. This CDR3 is CASSNRRTSRETQYF. In DNA, the CDR3 is TGTGCCAGCAGCAATCGACGGACTAGCAGGGAGACCCAGTACTTC.

The chain employs TRBV27 and TRBJ2-7; possible D gene TRBD1, 6 bases. The CDR3 totals 15 residues. V lost 6 bases, J lost 4 bases, and 19 bases lay in between. Germline V gene sequence: CDR1 MNHEY, CDR2 SMNVEV (reference sequence). This CDR3 reads CASSPQTGLRYEQYF. CDR3 DNA sequence: TGTGCCAGCAGCCCCCAGACAGGTTTGAGGTACGAGCAGTACTTC.